The T cell receptor (beta chain) under discussion was sequenced for a study of cytomegalovirus exposure and HLA in healthy donors. The V gene's germline CDR1 is MNHEY and CDR2 SMNVEV (reference sequence). Trimming cost V 1 base and J 7 bases, with 17 bases left between them. This CDR3 contains 16 residues. Profiling relied on immunoSEQ multiplex PCR, and the TCRdb table lists in-frame clones only, not all of them. The sample includes about 63,000 clones, 89% of them seen just once. J is TRBJ2-1 and V is TRBV27; D may be TRBD2 (7 bases). This TCR was recovered from a woman aged 18-29 years in good health and CMV-seronegative. The material sequenced was PBMCs. The CDR3 sequence is CASSLFAGAGTNEQFF. CDR3 sequence (DNA): TGTGCCAGCAGTTTATTTGCGGGGGCGGGGACGAATGAGCAGTTCTTC.